Following are 23 T cell receptor beta chains from one sample sequenced in a study of blood T cell repertoires in COVID-19. Clones were read by immunoSEQ multiplex PCR, and TCRdb kept only the in-frame ones, dropping some. This table has roughly 190,000 clones, about 81% appearing once. Sequenced input: PBMCs or T cells enriched from blood (not recorded which). These receptors were taken from a woman aged 30 to 39 who had recovered from COVID-19.

This clone was observed a handful of times. The V gene is TRBV6-5, the J gene TRBJ1-3; 7 nucleotides match TRBD1. With V trimmed by 6 bases and J by 0 bases, 5 bases remained unmatched. Germline V gives CDR1 MNHEY, CDR2 SVGAGI. CDR3 size: 15 residues. CDR3 amino acids: CASRVGQTSGNTIYF. The CDR3 nucleotides read TGTGCCAGCAGGGTGGGACAGACCTCTGGAAACACCATATATTTT.

V is TRBV5-1 and J is TRBJ2-7, with 7 bases that match TRBD1. This CDR3 is built from 15 residues. After removal of 4 bases from V and 4 bases from J, the junction contained 11 bases not matched to a gene. Germline values: CDR1 SGHRS, CDR2 YFSETQ. CDR3 bases: TGCGCCAGCAGCGTGGGGCCGGGACAGCGTTACGAGCAGTACGTC. Amino acid sequence: CASSVGPGQRYEQYV.

This clone was seen more than once but under ten times. The gene calls are TRBV7-9 and TRBJ2-1; 13 bases agree with TRBD2. The CDR3 loop spans 14 amino acids. The V gene end was trimmed by 6 bases and the J gene end by 9 bases; junction bases not matched to a gene: 5. The germline V gene has CDR1 SEHNR and CDR2 FQNEAQ (reference sequence). The CDR3 sequence: CASSETSGRSEQFF. Here the CDR3 DNA reads TGTGCCAGCAGTGAGACTAGCGGGAGGAGTGAGCAGTTCTTC.

This clone came up a few times. This sequence joins TRBV5-6 and TRBJ2-2, with D tentatively TRBD1 (5 bases). The germline V and J ends were trimmed by 4 bases and 4 bases, with 17 bases remaining between them. CDR1 and CDR2 (germline): SGHDT, YYEEEE. The CDR3 is made up of 16 amino acids. CDR3 in amino acids: CASSGYGQGSTGELFF. The CDR3 coding sequence is TGTGCCAGCAGCGGCTACGGGCAGGGTAGCACCGGGGAGCTGTTTTTT.

This clone was counted between two and nine times. This sequence joins TRBV5-1 and TRBJ1-3; no definite D call. Germline assignment: CDR1 SGHRS and CDR2 YFSETQ. The CDR3 is 16 residues long. The V gene lost 0 bases and the J gene lost 2 bases, with 12 bases spanning the gap. The CDR3 loop is CASSLARGKAGNTIYF. The CDR3 nucleotides read TGCGCCAGCAGCTTGGCACGAGGTAAGGCTGGAAACACCATATATTTT.

The chain uses TRBV18 and TRBJ2-7, with 10 nucleotides matching TRBD1. This CDR3 spans 14 amino acids. Germline lookup yields CDR1 KGHSH and CDR2 LQKENI. V dropped 4 bases and J dropped 6; count of bases not matched to a gene: 6. CDR3 sequence: CASSQPGQGREQYF. In nucleotides, the CDR3 is TGTGCCAGCTCACAACCGGGACAGGGGCGCGAGCAGTACTTC.

This rearrangement joins TRBV3-1 (or the pseudogene TRBV3-2) to TRBJ1-1; maybe TRBD1 (5 bases). Germline V gives CDR1 LGHDT, CDR2 YNNKEL (reference sequence). This CDR3 contains 14 residues. V was shortened by 0 bases and J by 5 bases, with 10 bases between the two germline ends. CDR3 bases: TGTGCCAGCAGCCAAGATATTAGGGGAACTGAAGCTTTCTTT. Protein sequence: CASSQDIRGTEAFF.

This clone occurred once. V is TRBV3-1 (or the pseudogene TRBV3-2) and J is TRBJ1-3; no reliable D call. CDR1 and CDR2 from the germline V gene are LGHDT and YNNKEL (reference sequence). Between the trimmed V and J ends, which lost 4 bases and 4 bases, there was a span of 11 bases. The CDR3 runs to 14 residues. The CDR3 reads CASSPRTEGNTIYF. The CDR3 DNA sequence: TGTGCCAGCAGCCCCCGGACTGAGGGAAACACCATATATTTT.

This clone appeared a single time. For the CDR3, the DNA is TGTGCCAGCAGCGTGCCGGGACTAGGCGAGCAGTACTTC. Amino acid sequence: CASSVPGLGEQYF. The chain recombines TRBV25-1 with TRBJ2-7, with 8 bases fitting TRBD2. Germline V CDR1 and CDR2: MGHDK, SYGVNS. J was trimmed by 6 bases and V by 6 bases; bases with no gene match: 7. This CDR3 spans 13 amino acids.

V gene TRBV24-1 combines with J gene TRBJ2-1; TRBD2 matches at 11 bases. The CDR3 consists of 16 residues. With 4 bases clipped from V and 8 bases from J, the junction kept 9 bases outside the gene matches. Germline-derived CDR1 and CDR2 are KGHDR and SFDVKD. The CDR3, as DNA: TGTGCCACCAGTGACGGCACTAGCGGGAGTCGCCATGAGCAGTTCTTC. As protein: CATSDGTSGSRHEQFF.

The chain has TRBV12-5 and TRBJ1-4, with D maybe TRBD1 (6 bases). Trimming stripped 1 base from V and 7 bases from J, with 10 bases between. Looked up from germline, CDR1 is LGHNT and CDR2 is FRNRAP. The CDR3 sequence is 14 residues long. CDR3 nucleotides: TGTGCTAGTGGTTTGGAACAGGGCTGTGAAAAACTGTTTTTT. It translates to CASGLEQGCEKLFF.

Concerning this clone itself: Other DNA sequences from this sample encode an identical CDR3 as well. The V and J genes are TRBV18 and TRBJ1-5; D call uncertain. This CDR3 spans 14 amino acids. The germline V and J ends were trimmed by 3 bases and 0 bases, with 6 bases remaining between them. Germline CDR1 is KGHSH and CDR2 is LQKENI. This chain's CDR3 is CASSPQNSNQPQHF. The CDR3 nucleotides are TGTGCCAGCTCACCCCAAAATAGCAATCAGCCCCAGCATTTT.

The V gene is TRBV6-5, the J gene TRBJ1-4; D gene unclear. CDR1 and CDR2 from the germline V gene are MNHEY and SVGAGI. The V and J ends lost 2 bases and 3 bases respectively, with 7 bases between them. The CDR3 has 14 residues. The CDR3 coding sequence is TGTGCCAGCAGTTACGCGGGTGCTAATGAAAAACTGTTTTTT. It yields the protein CASSYAGANEKLFF.

J is TRBJ2-2 and V is TRBV6-5; 8 bases are shared with TRBD1. Germline-derived CDR1 and CDR2 are MNHEY and SVGAGI. CDR3 size: 15 residues. Germline trimming cut 4 bases from V and 1 base from J; bases unmatched to any gene: 2. In DNA form, the CDR3 reads TGTGCCAGCAGTTCGGACAGGGTGAACACCGGGGAGCTGTTTTTT. It encodes CASSSDRVNTGELFF.

The CDR3 sequence: CASSLDGTGGSGANVLTF. The CDR3 region has the DNA TGTGCCAGCAGCTTAGACGGGACAGGGGGATCTGGGGCCAACGTCCTGACTTTC. The V call is TRBV11-3, the J call TRBJ2-6; 11 positions match TRBD1. This CDR3 contains 18 residues. J was trimmed by 1 base and V by 0 bases; bases with no gene match: 2. CDR1 is SGHNT, CDR2 YENEEA, per germline.

The chain uses TRBV7-9 and TRBJ2-7; D is unresolved. Germline V gives CDR1 SEHNR, CDR2 FQNEAQ (reference sequence). Trimming left V 0 bases short and J 0 bases short, with 15 bases between. This CDR3 region has 17 residues. Here the CDR3 reads CASSLAFEVSDSYEQYV. For the CDR3, the DNA is TGTGCCAGCAGCTTAGCGTTTGAGGTTTCCGACTCCTACGAGCAGTACGTC.

This chain links TRBV11-2 with TRBJ1-2; weak D call: TRBD1 (6 bases). The CDR3 has 12 residues. Trimming cost V 1 base and J 6 bases, with 6 bases left between them. Germline CDR1 reads SGHAT; CDR2 reads FQNNGV. This CDR3 is CASSLAGDGYTF. The CDR3 nucleotides are TGTGCCAGCAGCTTAGCAGGGGATGGCTACACCTTC.

The gene calls are TRBV7-2 and TRBJ1-5; D might be TRBD1 (5 bases). The CDR3 is made up of 14 amino acids. V was trimmed by 2 bases and J by 5 bases, leaving 10 bases between them. CDR1 and CDR2 from the germline V gene are SGHTA and FQGNSA. The CDR3: CASSLFATDQPQHF. The CDR3 coding sequence is TGTGCCAGCAGCTTATTCGCGACAGATCAGCCCCAGCATTTT.

The CDR3 spells CASSFGLAGGPSNEQFF. The CDR3 coding sequence is TGCGCCAGCAGCTTTGGACTAGCGGGAGGTCCTTCCAATGAGCAGTTCTTC. This sequence joins TRBV5-1 and TRBJ2-1, with 14 bases matching TRBD2. The CDR3 runs to 17 residues. Germline trimming cut 2 bases from V and 6 bases from J; bases unmatched to any gene: 7. Germline V lookup: CDR1 SGHRS, CDR2 YFSETQ.

This clone was observed a few times. J is TRBJ2-1 and V is TRBV2, with 9 bases fitting TRBD2. The germline V gene encodes CDR1 SNHLY and CDR2 FYNNEI. Unmatched junction bases numbered 9, after V lost 7 bases and J lost 2 bases. The CDR3 length is 16 residues. The CDR3 sequence is CASNRPGLATYNEQFF. The CDR3 nucleotides read TGTGCCAGCAATAGACCGGGACTAGCTACCTACAATGAGCAGTTCTTC.

The genes are TRBV5-1 and TRBJ2-3; 14 bases map to TRBD2. This CDR3 is 15 amino acids long. With V trimmed by 3 bases and J by 4 bases, 1 base remained unmatched. Germline lookup yields CDR1 SGHRS and CDR2 YFSETQ. CDR3 in amino acids: CASSWTSGGSDTQYF. CDR3 in DNA: TGCGCCAGCAGCTGGACTAGCGGGGGGTCAGATACGCAGTATTTT.

This chain joins TRBV7-3 and TRBJ1-1, with 9 nucleotides matching TRBD1. V lost 4 bases, J lost 0 bases, and 9 bases stayed unmatched. CDR1 is SGHTA, CDR2 FQGTGA, per germline. The CDR3 runs 17 residues. The CDR3 region has the DNA TGTGCCAGCAGCTCCTTACCTGACAGGGGGGTGAACACTGAAGCTTTCTTT. The encoded protein is CASSSLPDRGVNTEAFF.

The chain joins TRBV6-1 to TRBJ2-3; D is perhaps TRBD2 (6 bases). V lost 2 bases to trimming and J lost 5 bases, with 17 bases between them. The CDR3 spans 16 residues. Germline lookup yields CDR1 MNHNS and CDR2 SASEGT. Here the CDR3 DNA reads TGTGCCAGCAGTGAACAAGACGGGGGACTCAGAGATACGCAGTATTTT. Residues: CASSEQDGGLRDTQYF.